One T cell receptor (beta chain) is described in this entry. The data were obtained in a study of blood T cell repertoires in COVID-19. Symptom resolution, clearance, or two negative PCRs marked donors in Cohort 3 as recovered. The germline CDR1 and CDR2 sequences are SGHNT and YYREEE (reference sequence). The CDR3 runs 16 residues. With 3 bases clipped from V and 3 bases from J, the junction kept 8 bases outside the gene matches. Measured with immunoSEQ multiplex PCR; TCRdb has only the in-frame clones, and not every one. Of over 120,000 clones in the sample, 70% to 85% were seen once. This sequence joins TRBV5-4 and TRBJ2-3; 9 bases agree with TRBD2. Specimen: PBMCs or T cells enriched from blood (not recorded which). This receptor was identified in a middle-aged man who had recovered from COVID-19. CDR3 sequence (DNA): TGTGCCAGCAGCTCGACCAGCGGGGGGCCTACAGATACGCAGTATTTT. Its translation is CASSSTSGGPTDTQYF.